Included here is one T cell receptor (beta chain) sequence, with context. Antigen unknown. This sample was included in a study of T cell responses to AZD1222 COVID-19 vaccine. Study-level findings and limits: Baseline seropositives among AZD1222 recipients totaled only five to seven.

Sequencing was performed with immunoSEQ multiplex PCR; in TCRdb, only in-frame clones are kept and a portion is missing. The table includes around 130,000 clones, 70% to 90% detected once. The ends were cut back, 2 bases at V and 3 bases at J, with 8 bases in the middle. This CDR3 is built from 13 residues. The clonotype originates from an adult in good health. This specimen was peripheral blood, taken on day 0 of AZD1222 vaccination. J is TRBJ2-7 and V is TRBV12-3 or TRBV12-4; D remains ambiguous. CDR3 nucleotides: TGTGCCAGCAGTTTACCTTCGGGCTACGAGCAGTACTTC. It translates to CASSLPSGYEQYF.